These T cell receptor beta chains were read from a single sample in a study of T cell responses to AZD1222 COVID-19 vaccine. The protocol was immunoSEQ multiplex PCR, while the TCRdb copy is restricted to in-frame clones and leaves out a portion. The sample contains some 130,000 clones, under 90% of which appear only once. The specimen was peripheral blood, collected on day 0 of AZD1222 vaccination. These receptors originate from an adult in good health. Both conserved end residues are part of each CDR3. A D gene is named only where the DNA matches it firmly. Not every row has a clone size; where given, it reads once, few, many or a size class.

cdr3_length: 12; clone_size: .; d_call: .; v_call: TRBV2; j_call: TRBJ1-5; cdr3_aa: CASSEVRGPQHF; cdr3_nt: TGTGCCAGCAGTGAGGTGCGGGGGCCCCAGCATTTT
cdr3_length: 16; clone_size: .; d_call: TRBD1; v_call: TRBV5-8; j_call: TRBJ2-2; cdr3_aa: CASSLWTGENTGELFF; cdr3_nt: TGTGCCAGCAGCCTTTGGACAGGAGAGAACACCGGGGAGCTGTTTTTT
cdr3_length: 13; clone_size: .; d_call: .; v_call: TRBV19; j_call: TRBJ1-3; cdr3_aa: CASSMPPGNTIYF; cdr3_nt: TGTGCCAGTAGTATGCCACCTGGAAACACCATATATTTT
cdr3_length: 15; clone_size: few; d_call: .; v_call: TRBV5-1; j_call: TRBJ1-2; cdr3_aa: CASSPQIGAMYGYTF; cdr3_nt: TGCGCCAGCAGCCCCCAAATAGGTGCTATGTATGGCTACACCTTC
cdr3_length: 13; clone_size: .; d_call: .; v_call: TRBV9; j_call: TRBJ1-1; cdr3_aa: CASSPITNTEAFF; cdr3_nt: TGTGCCAGCAGCCCGATAACGAACACTGAAGCTTTCTTT
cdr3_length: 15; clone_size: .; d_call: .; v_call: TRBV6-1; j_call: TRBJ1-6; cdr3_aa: CASSEARVAESPLHF; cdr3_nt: TGTGCCAGCAGTGAAGCGCGGGTAGCAGAGTCACCCCTCCACTTT
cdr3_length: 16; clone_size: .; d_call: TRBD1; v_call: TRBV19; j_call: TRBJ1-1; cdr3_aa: CASSIRTGQGNTEAFF; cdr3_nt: TGTGCCAGTAGTATCAGGACTGGACAGGGGAACACTGAAGCTTTCTTT
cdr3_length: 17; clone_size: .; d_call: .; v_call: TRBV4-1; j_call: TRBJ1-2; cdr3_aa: CASSQDFPSSSPYGYTF; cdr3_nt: TGCGCCAGCAGCCAAGATTTCCCGTCCAGCTCTCCTTATGGCTACACCTTC
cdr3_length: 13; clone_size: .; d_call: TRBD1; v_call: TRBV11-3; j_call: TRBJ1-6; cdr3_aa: CASSMTGLSPLHF; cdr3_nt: TGTGCCAGCAGCATGACAGGGTTGTCACCCCTCCACTTT
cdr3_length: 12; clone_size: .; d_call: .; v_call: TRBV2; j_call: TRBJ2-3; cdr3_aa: CASSDSVNTQYF; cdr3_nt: TGTGCCAGCAGTGACAGTGTCAATACGCAGTATTTT
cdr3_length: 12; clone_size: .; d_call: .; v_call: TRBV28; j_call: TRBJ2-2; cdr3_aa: CASRGQSGELFF; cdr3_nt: TGTGCCAGCAGAGGACAGTCCGGGGAGCTGTTTTTT